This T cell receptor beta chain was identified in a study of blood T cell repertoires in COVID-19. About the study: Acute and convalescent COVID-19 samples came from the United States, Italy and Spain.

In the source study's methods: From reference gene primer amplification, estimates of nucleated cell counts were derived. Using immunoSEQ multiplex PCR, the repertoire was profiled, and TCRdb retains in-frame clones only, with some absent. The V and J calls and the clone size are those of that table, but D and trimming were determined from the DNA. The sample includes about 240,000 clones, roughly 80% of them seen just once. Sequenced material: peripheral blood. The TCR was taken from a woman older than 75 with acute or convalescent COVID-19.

The CDR3 reads CASCSGVTDTQYF. CDR3 DNA: TGTGCCAGCTGTTCGGGGGTCACAGATACGCAGTATTTT. V gene TRBV11-2 combines with J gene TRBJ2-3, with D perhaps TRBD2 (6 bases). Germline assignment: CDR1 SGHAT and CDR2 FQNNGV. The CDR3 length is 13 residues. V lost 8 bases and J lost 2, with 11 bases in between.